The clone carrying this T cell receptor beta chain was recorded a few times. The antigen is not known. These data are taken from a study of response to subunit inactivated influenza vaccine. The study's findings and limits: Few new T cells, the authors suggested, are recruited by each seasonal influenza vaccination.

The CDR3 has 13 residues. The germline CDR1 and CDR2 sequences are LGHNT and FRNRAP. Trimming removed 6 bases from V and 0 bases from J, with 7 bases in between. TCRdb ran MiXCR on the RT-PCR reads and lists one entry per CDR3 protein. This table holds about 180,000 distinct CDR3 sequences, nearly 9.5% found once. The sample here was non-naive T cells sorted from PBMCs, taken on the day of vaccination. The receptor was derived from a middle-aged man who received an inactivated influenza vaccine. The chain is built from TRBV12-5 and TRBJ2-3, with a possible D match to TRBD2 (5 bases). The CDR3 loop is CASGTGSTDTQYF. CDR3 sequence (DNA): TGTGCTAGTGGGACGGGGAGCACAGATACGCAGTATTTT.